This TCR beta chain came from a study of breast tumors, draining lymph nodes, adjacent tissues. Using its own MiXCR run on the multiplex PCR reads, TCRdb lists one record per CDR3 protein. The sample records 150,000 to 200,000 distinct CDR3 sequences, about 30% being singletons. Breast cancer patients provided tissue from their axillary draining lymph nodes. A few counts support this clonotype. At one of its ends the junction is not consistent with the germline gene, which may arise from a read error. The origin of this receptor is a female donor with breast cancer. Some clones in this sample may be carry-over from other donors' samples. The material sequenced was axillary lymph node tissue.

CDR3 sequence: CSALRGSYGSTF. The CDR3 region has the DNA TGCAGTGCTCTCAGGGGCTCCTATGGCTCCACCTTC. The gene calls are TRBV20-1 and TRBJ1-2; tentative D call: TRBD1 (6 bases). CDR1 is DFQATT and CDR2 is SNEGSKA in the germline V gene (reference sequence). The CDR3 totals 12 residues.